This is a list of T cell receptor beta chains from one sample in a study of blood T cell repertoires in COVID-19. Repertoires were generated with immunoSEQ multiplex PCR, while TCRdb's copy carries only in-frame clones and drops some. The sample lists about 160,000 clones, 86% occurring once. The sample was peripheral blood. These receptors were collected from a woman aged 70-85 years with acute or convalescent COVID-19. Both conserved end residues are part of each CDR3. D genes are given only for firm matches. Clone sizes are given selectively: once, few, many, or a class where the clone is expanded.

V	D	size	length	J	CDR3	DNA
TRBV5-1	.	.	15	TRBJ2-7	CASKYNSRASYEQYF	TGCGCCAGCAAGTATAACAGCAGGGCCTCCTACGAGCAGTACTTC
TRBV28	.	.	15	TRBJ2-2	CASSLLQGNTGELFF	TGTGCCAGCAGTCTACTACAGGGAAACACCGGGGAGCTGTTTTTT
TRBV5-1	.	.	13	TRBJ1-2	CASRDTQNYGYTF	TGCGCCAGCAGGGACACCCAGAACTATGGCTACACCTTC
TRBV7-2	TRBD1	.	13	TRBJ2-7	CASHRGVSYEQYF	TGTGCCAGCCACAGGGGAGTAAGCTACGAGCAGTACTTC
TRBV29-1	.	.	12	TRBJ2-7	CSALDRSYEQYF	TGCAGCGCCCTTGACAGATCCTACGAGCAGTACTTC
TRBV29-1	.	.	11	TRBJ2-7	CSVAATYEQYF	TGCAGCGTTGCCGCGACCTACGAGCAGTACTTC
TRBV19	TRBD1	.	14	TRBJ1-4	CASSQDRVGEKLFF	TGTGCCAGTAGTCAGGACAGGGTCGGCGAAAAACTGTTTTTT
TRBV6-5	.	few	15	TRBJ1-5	CASSPGQLGNQPQHF	TGTGCCAGCAGCCCCGGACAGCTCGGCAATCAGCCCCAGCATTTT
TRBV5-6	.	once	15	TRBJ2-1	CASSFQGGQNSEQFF	TGTGCCAGCAGCTTCCAGGGTGGGCAGAACAGTGAGCAGTTCTTC
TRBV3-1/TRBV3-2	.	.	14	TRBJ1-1	CASSHSIQGAEAFF	TGTGCCAGCAGCCATTCCATACAGGGCGCTGAAGCTTTCTTT